A single count supports the clone carrying this T cell receptor (beta chain). This entry comes from a study of T cell changes during pregnancy in multiple sclerosis. The germline gives CDR1 LNHDA, CDR2 SQIVND (reference sequence). V shed 5 bases and J shed 1 base, with 9 bases lying between them. The CDR3 totals 13 residues. Libraries were prepared by immunoSEQ multiplex PCR; TCRdb keeps only in-frame clonotypes and omits some of them. The data contain about 57,000 clones, approximately 90% of them singletons. This TCR was sampled from a female donor in good health, enrolled as a control in a pregnancy study. The rearrangement joins TRBV19 to TRBJ2-7, with a possible D match to TRBD1 (5 bases). This specimen consisted of peripheral blood, obtained after pregnancy. The CDR3 DNA is TGTGCCAGTAGTGATCAGGGTTCCTACGAGCAGTACTTC. Encoded protein: CASSDQGSYEQYF. The full variable domain, its missing parts supplied by reference TRBV19 and TRBJ2-7, is DGGITQSPKYLFRKEGQNVTLSCEQNLNHDAMYWYRQDPGQGLRLIYYSQIVNDFQKGDIAEGYSVSREKKESFPLTVTSAQKNPTAFYLCASSDQGSYEQYFGPGTRLTVT.